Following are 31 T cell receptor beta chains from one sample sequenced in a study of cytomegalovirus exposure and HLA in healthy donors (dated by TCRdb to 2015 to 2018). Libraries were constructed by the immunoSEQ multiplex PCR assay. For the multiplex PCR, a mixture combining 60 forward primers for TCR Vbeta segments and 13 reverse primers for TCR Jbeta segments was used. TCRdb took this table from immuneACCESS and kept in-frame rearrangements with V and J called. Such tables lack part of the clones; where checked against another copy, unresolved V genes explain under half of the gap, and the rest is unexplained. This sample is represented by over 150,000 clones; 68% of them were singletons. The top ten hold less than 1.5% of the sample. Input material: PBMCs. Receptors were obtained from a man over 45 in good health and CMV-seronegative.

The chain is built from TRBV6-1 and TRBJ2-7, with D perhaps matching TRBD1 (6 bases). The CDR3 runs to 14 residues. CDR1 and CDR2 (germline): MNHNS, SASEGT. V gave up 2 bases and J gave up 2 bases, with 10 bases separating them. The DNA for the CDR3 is TGTGCCAGCAGTGAAAGGGCAGGGGCCTACGAGCAGTACTTC. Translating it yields CASSERAGAYEQYF.

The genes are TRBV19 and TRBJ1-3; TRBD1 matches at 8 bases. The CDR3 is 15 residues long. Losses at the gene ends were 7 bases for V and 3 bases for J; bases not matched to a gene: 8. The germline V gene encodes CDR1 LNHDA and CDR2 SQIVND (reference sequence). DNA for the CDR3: TGTGCCAGTAAAATGGACAGGGACTTTGGAAACACCATATATTTT. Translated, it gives CASKMDRDFGNTIYF.

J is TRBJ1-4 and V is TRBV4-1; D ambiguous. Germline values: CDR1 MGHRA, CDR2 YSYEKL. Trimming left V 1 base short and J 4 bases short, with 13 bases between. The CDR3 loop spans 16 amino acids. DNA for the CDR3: TGCGCCAGCAGCCAAGGACGGGCGGGGATTAATGAAAAACTGTTTTTT. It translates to CASSQGRAGINEKLFF.

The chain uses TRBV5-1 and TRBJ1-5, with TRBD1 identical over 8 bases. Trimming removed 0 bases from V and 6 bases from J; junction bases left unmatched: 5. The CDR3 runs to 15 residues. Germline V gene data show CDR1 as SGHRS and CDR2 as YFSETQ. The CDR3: CASSLEGQEGQPQHF. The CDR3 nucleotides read TGCGCCAGCAGCTTGGAGGGACAGGAGGGTCAGCCCCAGCATTTT. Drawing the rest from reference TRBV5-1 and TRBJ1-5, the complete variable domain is KAGVTQTPRYLIKTRGQQVTLSCSPISGHRSVSWYQQTPGQGLQFLFEYFSETQRNKGNFPGRFSGRQFSNSRSEMNVSTLELGDSALYLCASSLEGQEGQPQHFGDGTRLSIL.

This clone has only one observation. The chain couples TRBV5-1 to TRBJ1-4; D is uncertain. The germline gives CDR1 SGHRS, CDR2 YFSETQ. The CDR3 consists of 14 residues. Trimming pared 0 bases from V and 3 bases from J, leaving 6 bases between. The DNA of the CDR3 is TGCGCCAGCAGCTTGGGCTCAGCTAATGAAAAACTGTTTTTT. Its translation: CASSLGSANEKLFF. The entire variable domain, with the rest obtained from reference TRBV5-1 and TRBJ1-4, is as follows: KAGVTQTPRYLIKTRGQQVTLSCSPISGHRSVSWYQQTPGQGLQFLFEYFSETQRNKGNFPGRFSGRQFSNSRSEMNVSTLELGDSALYLCASSLGSANEKLFFGSGTQLSVL.

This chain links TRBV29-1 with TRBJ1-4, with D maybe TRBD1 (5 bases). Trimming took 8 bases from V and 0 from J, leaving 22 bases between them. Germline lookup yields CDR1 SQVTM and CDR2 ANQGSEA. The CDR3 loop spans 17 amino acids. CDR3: CSPLFLKGISTNEKLFF. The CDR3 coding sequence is TGCAGCCCCTTATTTCTGAAGGGGATATCAACTAATGAAAAACTGTTTTTT. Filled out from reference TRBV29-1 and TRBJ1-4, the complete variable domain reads SAVISQKPSRDICQRGTSLTIQCQVDSQVTMMFWYRQQPGQSLTLIATANQGSEATYESGFVIDKFPISRPNLTFSTLTVSNMSPEDSSIYLCSPLFLKGISTNEKLFFGSGTQLSVL.

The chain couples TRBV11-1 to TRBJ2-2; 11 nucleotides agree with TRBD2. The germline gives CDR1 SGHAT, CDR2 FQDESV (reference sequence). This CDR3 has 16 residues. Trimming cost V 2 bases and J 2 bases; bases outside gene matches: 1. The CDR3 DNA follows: TGTGCCAGCAGCTTACTAGCGGGGGGCAACACCGGGGAGCTGTTTTTT. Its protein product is CASSLLAGGNTGELFF.

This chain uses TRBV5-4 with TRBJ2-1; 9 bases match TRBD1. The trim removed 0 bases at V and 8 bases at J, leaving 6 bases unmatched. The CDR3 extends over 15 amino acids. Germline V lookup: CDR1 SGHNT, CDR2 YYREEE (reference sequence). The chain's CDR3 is CASSLGDRAFYEQFF. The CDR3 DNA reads TGTGCCAGCAGCTTGGGGGACAGGGCGTTCTATGAGCAGTTCTTC.

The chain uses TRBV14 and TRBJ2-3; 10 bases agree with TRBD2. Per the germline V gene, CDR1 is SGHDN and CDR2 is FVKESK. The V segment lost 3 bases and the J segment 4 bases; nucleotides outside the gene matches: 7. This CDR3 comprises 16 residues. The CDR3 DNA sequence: TGTGCCAGCAGCCATAGGACTAGCGGTGGCCCAGATACGCAGTATTTT. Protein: CASSHRTSGGPDTQYF.

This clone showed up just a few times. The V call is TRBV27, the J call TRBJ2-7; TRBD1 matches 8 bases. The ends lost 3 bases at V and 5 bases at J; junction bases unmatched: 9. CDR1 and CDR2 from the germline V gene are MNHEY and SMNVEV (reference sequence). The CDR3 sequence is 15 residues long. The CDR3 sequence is CASSFKPQGAHEQYF. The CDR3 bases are TGTGCCAGCAGTTTCAAGCCTCAGGGGGCTCACGAGCAGTACTTC.

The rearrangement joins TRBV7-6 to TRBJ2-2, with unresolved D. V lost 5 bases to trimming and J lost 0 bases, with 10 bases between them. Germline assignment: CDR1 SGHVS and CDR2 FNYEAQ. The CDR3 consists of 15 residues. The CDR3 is CASSLQVTNTGELFF. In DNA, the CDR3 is TGTGCCAGCAGCCTCCAGGTTACGAACACCGGGGAGCTGTTTTTT.

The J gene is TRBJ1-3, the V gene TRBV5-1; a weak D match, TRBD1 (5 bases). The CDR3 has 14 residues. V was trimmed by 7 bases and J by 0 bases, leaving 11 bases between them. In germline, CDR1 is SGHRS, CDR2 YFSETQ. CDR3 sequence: CASGEGSSGNTIYF. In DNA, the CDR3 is TGCGCCAGCGGGGAGGGGAGCTCTGGAAACACCATATATTTT.

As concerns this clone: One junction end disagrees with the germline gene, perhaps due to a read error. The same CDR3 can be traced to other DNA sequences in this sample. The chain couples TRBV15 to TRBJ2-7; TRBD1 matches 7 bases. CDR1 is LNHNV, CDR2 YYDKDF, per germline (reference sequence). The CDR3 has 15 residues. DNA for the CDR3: TGTGCCACCAGCACCAGGACAGGAACACCCTACGAGCAGTATTTC. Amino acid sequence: CATSTRTGTPYEQYF.

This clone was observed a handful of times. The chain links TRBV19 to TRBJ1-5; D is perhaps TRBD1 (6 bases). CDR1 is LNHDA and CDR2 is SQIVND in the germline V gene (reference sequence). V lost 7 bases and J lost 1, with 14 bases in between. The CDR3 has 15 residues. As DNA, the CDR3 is TGTGCCAGTACCGGGGGGCGATTGAGCAATCAGCCCCAGCATTTT. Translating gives CASTGGRLSNQPQHF.

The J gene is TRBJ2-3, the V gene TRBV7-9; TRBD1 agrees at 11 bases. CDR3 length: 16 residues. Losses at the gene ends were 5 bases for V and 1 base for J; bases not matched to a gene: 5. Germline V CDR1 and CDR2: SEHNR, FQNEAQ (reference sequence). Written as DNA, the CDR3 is TGTGCCAGCAGCACAGGACAGGGGGCAGGCACAGATACGCAGTATTTT. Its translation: CASSTGQGAGTDTQYF.

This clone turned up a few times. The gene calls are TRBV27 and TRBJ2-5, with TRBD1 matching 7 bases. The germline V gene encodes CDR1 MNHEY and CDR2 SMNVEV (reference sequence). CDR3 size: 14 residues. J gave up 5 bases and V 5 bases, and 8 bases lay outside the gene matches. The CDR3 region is CASSNGQAWETQYF. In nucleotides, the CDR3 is TGTGCCAGCAGTAACGGACAGGCGTGGGAGACCCAGTACTTC.

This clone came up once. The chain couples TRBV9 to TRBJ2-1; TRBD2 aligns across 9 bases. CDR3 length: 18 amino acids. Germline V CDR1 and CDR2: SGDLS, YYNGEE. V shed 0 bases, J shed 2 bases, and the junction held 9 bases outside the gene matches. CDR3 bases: TGTGCCAGCAGCGTAGATGTTAGCGGGGGCGCCACCTACAATGAGCAGTTCTTC. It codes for CASSVDVSGGATYNEQFF.

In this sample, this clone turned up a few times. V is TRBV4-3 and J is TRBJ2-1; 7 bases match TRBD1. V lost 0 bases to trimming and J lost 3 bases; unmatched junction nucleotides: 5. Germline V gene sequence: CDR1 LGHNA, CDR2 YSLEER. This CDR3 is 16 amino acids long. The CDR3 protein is CASSQEVGGYYNEQFF. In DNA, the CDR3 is TGCGCCAGCAGCCAAGAAGTAGGGGGCTACTACAATGAGCAGTTCTTC.

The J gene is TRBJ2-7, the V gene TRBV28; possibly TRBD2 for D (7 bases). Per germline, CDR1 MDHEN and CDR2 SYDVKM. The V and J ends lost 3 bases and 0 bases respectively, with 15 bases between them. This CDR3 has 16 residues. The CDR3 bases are TGTGCCAGCAGTTTTGAAGGGGGGGGCCCCTCCTACGAGCAGTACTTC. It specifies CASSFEGGGPSYEQYF.

Here the CDR3 DNA reads TGTGCCATCAGTGTAACCCCAGGGGGAGAGGGCTACACCTTC. This codes for CAISVTPGGEGYTF. V usage is TRBV10-3 and J usage is TRBJ1-2, with 7 bases identical to TRBD1. CDR3 length: 14 amino acids. CDR1 is ENHRY, CDR2 SYGVKD, per germline. Losses at the gene ends were 4 bases for V and 8 bases for J; bases not matched to a gene: 10.

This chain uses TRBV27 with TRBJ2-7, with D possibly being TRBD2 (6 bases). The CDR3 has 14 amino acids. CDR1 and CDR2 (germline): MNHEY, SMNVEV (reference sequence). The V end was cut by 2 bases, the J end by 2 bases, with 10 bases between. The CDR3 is CASSLGTPTYEQYF. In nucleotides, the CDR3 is TGTGCCAGCAGTTTAGGGACTCCTACCTACGAGCAGTACTTC.

The CDR3: CASSLKGAGGYTF. DNA of the CDR3: TGTGCCAGCAGCTTGAAGGGGGCGGGTGGCTACACCTTC. The chain couples TRBV7-9 to TRBJ1-2; 7 bases fit TRBD1. The CDR3 contains 13 residues. J lost 7 bases, V lost 3 bases, and 5 bases had no gene match. Germline V gene data show CDR1 as SEHNR and CDR2 as FQNEAQ (reference sequence).

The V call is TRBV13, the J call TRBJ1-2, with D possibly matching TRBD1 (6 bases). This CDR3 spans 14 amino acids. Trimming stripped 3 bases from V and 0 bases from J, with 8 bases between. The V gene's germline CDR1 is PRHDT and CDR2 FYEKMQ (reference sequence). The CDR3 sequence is CASSFDRSNYGYTF. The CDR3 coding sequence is TGTGCCAGCAGCTTCGACAGGTCTAACTATGGCTACACCTTC.

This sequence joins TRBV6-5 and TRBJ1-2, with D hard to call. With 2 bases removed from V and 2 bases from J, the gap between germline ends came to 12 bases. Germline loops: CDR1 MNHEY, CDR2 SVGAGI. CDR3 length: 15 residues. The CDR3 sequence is CASSYIGGVNYGYTF. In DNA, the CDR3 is TGTGCCAGCAGTTACATCGGAGGCGTAAACTATGGCTACACCTTC.

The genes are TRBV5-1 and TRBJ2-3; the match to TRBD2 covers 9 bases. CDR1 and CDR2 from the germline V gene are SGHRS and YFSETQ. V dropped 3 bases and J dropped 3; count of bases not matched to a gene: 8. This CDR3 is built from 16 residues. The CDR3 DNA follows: TGCGCCAGCAGCTCCACGGCGGGGGGGCCAACAGATACGCAGTATTTT. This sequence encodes CASSSTAGGPTDTQYF.

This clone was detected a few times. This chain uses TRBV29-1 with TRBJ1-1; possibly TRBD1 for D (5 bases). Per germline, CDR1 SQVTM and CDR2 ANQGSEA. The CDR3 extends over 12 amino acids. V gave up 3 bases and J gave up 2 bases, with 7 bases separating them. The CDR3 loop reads CSVDRVNTEAFF. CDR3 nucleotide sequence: TGCAGCGTTGACAGGGTTAACACTGAAGCTTTCTTT. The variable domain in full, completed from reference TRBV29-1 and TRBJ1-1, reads SAVISQKPSRDICQRGTSLTIQCQVDSQVTMMFWYRQQPGQSLTLIATANQGSEATYESGFVIDKFPISRPNLTFSTLTVSNMSPEDSSIYLCSVDRVNTEAFFGQGTRLTVV.

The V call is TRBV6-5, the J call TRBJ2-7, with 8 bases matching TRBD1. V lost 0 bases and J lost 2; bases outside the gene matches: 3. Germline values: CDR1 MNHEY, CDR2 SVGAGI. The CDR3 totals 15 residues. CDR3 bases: TGTGCCAGCAGTTACTCTTCAGGGGGCGCCTACGAGCAGTACTTC. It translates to CASSYSSGGAYEQYF.

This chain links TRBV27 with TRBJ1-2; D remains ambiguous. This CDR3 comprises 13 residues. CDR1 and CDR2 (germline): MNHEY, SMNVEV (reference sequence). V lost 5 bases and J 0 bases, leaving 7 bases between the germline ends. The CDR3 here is CASSVQSNYGYTF. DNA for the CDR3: TGTGCCAGCAGTGTTCAATCTAACTATGGCTACACCTTC.

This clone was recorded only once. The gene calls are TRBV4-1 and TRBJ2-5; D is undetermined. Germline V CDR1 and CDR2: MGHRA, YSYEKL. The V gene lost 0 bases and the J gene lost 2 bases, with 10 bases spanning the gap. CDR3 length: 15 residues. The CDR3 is CASSQDRVIQETQYF. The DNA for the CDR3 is TGCGCCAGCAGCCAAGATCGAGTCATACAAGAGACCCAGTACTTC.

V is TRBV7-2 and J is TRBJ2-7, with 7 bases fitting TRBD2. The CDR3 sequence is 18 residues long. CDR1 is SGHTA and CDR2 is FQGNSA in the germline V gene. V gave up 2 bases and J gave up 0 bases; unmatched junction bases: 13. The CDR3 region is CASSLTLSGAGSSYEQYF. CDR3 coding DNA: TGTGCCAGCAGCTTAACCCTCTCCGGAGCGGGATCCTCCTACGAGCAGTACTTC.

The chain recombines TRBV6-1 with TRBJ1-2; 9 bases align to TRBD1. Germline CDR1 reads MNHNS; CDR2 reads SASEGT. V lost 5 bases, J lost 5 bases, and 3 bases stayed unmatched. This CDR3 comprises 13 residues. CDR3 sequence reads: CASSRDREYGYTF. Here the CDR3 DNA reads TGTGCCAGCAGTCGGGACAGGGAGTATGGCTACACCTTC.